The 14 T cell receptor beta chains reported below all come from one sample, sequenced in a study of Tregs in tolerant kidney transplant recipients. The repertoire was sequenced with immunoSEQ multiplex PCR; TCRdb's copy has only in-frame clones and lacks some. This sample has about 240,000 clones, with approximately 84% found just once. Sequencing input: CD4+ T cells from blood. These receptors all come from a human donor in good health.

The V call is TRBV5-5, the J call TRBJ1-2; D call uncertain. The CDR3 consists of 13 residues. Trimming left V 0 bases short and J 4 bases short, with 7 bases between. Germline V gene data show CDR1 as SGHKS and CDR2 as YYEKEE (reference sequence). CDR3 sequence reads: CASSLDTGYGYTF. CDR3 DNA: TGTGCCAGCAGCTTGGACACGGGCTATGGCTACACCTTC.

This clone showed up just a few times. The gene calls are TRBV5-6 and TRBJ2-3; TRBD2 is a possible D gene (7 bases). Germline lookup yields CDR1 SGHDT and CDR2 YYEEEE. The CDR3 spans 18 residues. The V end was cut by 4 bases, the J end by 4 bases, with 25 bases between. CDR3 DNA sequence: TGTGCCAGCAGCGGCGACCCTGTTCGGCGGGGGCCTTCAGATACGCAGTATTTT. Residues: CASSGDPVRRGPSDTQYF.

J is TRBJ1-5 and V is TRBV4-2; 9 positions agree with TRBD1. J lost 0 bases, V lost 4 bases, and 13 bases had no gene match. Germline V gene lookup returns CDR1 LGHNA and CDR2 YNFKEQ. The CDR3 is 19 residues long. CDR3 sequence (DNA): TGTGCCAGCAGCCCGATCCAGGGACAGGGCCGAGATAGCAATCAGCCCCAGCATTTT. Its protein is CASSPIQGQGRDSNQPQHF.

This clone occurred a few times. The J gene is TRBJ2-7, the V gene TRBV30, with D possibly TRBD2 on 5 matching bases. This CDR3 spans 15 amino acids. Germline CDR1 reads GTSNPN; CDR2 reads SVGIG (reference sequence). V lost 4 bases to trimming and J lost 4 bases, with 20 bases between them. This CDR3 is CAWTGGRSYLYEQYF. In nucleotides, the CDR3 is TGTGCCTGGACTGGAGGACGATCTTACTTATACGAGCAGTACTTC.

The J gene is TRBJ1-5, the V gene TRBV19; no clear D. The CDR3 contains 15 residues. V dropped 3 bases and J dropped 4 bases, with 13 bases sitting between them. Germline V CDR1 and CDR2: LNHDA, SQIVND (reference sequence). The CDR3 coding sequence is TGTGCCAGTAGTATGAGGGCCGGTGGGAATCAGCCCCAGCATTTT. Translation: CASSMRAGGNQPQHF.

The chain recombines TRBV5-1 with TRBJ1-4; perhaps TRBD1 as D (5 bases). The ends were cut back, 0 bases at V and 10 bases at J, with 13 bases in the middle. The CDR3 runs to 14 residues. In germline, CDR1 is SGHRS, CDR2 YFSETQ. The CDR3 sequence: CASSLVGRDGKLFF. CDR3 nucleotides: TGCGCCAGCAGCTTGGTAGGCAGGGACGGAAAACTGTTTTTT. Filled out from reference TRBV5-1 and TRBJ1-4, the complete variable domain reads KAGVTQTPRYLIKTRGQQVTLSCSPISGHRSVSWYQQTPGQGLQFLFEYFSETQRNKGNFPGRFSGRQFSNSRSEMNVSTLELGDSALYLCASSLVGRDGKLFFGSGTQLSVL.

The CDR3 region is CASSLDLDTGELFF. As DNA, the CDR3 is TGTGCCAGCAGCTTAGACCTGGACACCGGGGAGCTGTTTTTT. The chain is built from TRBV7-8 and TRBJ2-2; the D is unclear. V was cut by 1 base and J by 3 bases, with 6 bases left in between. Germline CDR1 SGHVS, CDR2 FQNEAQ. The CDR3 totals 14 residues.

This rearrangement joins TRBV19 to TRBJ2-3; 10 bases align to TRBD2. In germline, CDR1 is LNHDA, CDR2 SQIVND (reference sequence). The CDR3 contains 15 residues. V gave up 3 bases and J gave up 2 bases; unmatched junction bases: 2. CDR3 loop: CASSILAGVTDTQYF. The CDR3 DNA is TGTGCCAGTAGTATCCTAGCGGGGGTCACAGATACGCAGTATTTT.

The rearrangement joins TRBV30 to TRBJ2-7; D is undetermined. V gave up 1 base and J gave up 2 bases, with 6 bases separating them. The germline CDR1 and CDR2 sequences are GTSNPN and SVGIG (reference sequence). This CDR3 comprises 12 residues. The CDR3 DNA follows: TGTGCCTGGAGTGGCCCCGCCTACGAGCAGTACTTC. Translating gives CAWSGPAYEQYF.

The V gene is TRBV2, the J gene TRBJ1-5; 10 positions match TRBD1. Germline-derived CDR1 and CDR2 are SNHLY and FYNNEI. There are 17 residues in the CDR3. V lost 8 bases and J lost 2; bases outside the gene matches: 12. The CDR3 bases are TGTGCCAGCTCCAGCCGACAGGGGGCGGGGGGCAATCAGCCCCAGCATTTT. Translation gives CASSSRQGAGGNQPQHF.

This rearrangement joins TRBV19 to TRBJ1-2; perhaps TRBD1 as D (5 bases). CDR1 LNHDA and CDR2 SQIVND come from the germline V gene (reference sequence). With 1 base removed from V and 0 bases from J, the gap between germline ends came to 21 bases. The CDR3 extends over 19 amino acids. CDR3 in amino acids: CASSIAVRGQGEANYGYTF. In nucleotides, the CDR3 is TGTGCCAGTAGTATAGCCGTACGAGGGCAGGGAGAAGCTAACTATGGCTACACCTTC.

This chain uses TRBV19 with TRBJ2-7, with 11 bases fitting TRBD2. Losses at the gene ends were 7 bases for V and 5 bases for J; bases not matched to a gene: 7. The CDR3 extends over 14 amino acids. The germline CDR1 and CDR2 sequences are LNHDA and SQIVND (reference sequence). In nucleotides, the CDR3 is TGTGCCAGTACCGAGGGACTAGCGGCTAACGAGCAGTACTTC. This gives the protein CASTEGLAANEQYF.

CDR3 region: CAWSAPSFQETQYF. As DNA, the CDR3 is TGTGCCTGGAGCGCCCCTAGCTTTCAAGAGACCCAGTACTTC. The chain links TRBV30 to TRBJ2-5; weak D call: TRBD2 (5 bases). Germline V gene sequence: CDR1 GTSNPN, CDR2 SVGIG (reference sequence). The CDR3 spans 14 residues. V was pared by 3 bases and J by 2 bases, with 13 bases between.

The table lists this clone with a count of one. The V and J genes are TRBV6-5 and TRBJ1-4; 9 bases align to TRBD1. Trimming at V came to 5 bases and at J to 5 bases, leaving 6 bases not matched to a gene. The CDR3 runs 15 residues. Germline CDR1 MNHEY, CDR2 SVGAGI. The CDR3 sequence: CASSGAGTGNEKLFF. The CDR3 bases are TGTGCCAGCAGTGGGGCCGGGACAGGGAATGAAAAACTGTTTTTT.